Listed below are T cell receptor beta chains from one sample, sequenced in a study of Ad26.COV2.S vaccination and SARS-CoV-2 variants. Profiling relied on immunoSEQ multiplex PCR, and the TCRdb table lists in-frame clones only, not all of them. Of under 500,000 clones listed, about 92% are singletons. The sequences come from peripheral blood, collected in a trial of Ad26.COV2.S vaccine versus placebo. The receptors were sampled from a person between 18 and 60 years old who received the Ad26.COV2.S COVID-19 vaccine or a placebo. Each CDR3 is given with its conserved first and last residue. Fields, in order: D gene, V gene, CDR3 length, clone size, J gene, CDR3 DNA, CDR3 protein. The D gene is left open where the match is weak. Clone sizes are given selectively: once, few, many, or a class where the clone is expanded.

-	TRBV2	13	-	TRBJ2-7	TGTGCCAGCAGTGTGCAGGCTGCCTACGAGCAGTACTTC	CASSVQAAYEQYF
-	TRBV19	14	-	TRBJ2-7	TGTGCCAGTAGGGCGGCCCCCGGAGGCCACGAGCAGTACTTC	CASRAAPGGHEQYF
TRBD2	TRBV19	15	-	TRBJ2-7	TGTGCCAGTAGTCTAGGGACTAGCGGGAGTGGTGAGCAGTACTTC	CASSLGTSGSGEQYF
TRBD1	TRBV5-1	13	-	TRBJ1-1	TGCGCCAGCAGCCAAGGACAGGGCTATGAAGCTTTCTTT	CASSQGQGYEAFF
-	TRBV20-1	14	-	TRBJ1-3	TGCAGTGCTAGTCAGTCGGACTCTGGAAACACCATATATTTT	CSASQSDSGNTIYF
-	TRBV19	15	-	TRBJ2-1	TGTGCCAGTAGCCCAATCGGGGGACCTTACAATGAGCAGTTCTTC	CASSPIGGPYNEQFF
TRBD2	TRBV11-2	16	-	TRBJ2-3	TGTGCCAGCACCGAAGTAGCGGGGGGGCCAACAGATACGCAGTATTTT	CASTEVAGGPTDTQYF
-	TRBV5-1	14	-	TRBJ1-1	TGCGCCAGCAGCTTGGACATTAGGAACACTGAAGCTTTCTTT	CASSLDIRNTEAFF
TRBD1	TRBV29-1	17	-	TRBJ2-5	TGCAGCGTTGAAGATCCTGGGACAGTCCTGTACCAAGAGACCCAGTACTTC	CSVEDPGTVLYQETQYF
-	TRBV27	13	once	TRBJ1-1	TGTGCCAGCAGTTTACAGGGCCTAGGTGAAGCTTTCTTT	CASSLQGLGEAFF
TRBD1	TRBV5-4	15	-	TRBJ1-6	TGTGCCAGCAGCCTTGGGACAGGGAACAATTCACCCCTCCACTTT	CASSLGTGNNSPLHF
-	TRBV27	13	-	TRBJ1-3	TGTGCCAGAGAGACAGTATTGGGAAACACCATATATTTT	CARETVLGNTIYF
-	TRBV3-1/TRBV3-2	13	once	TRBJ1-2	TGTGCCAGCAGCCCCGTTGGGGGGCCGGGCTACACCTTC	CASSPVGGPGYTF
-	TRBV28	14	once	TRBJ2-7	TGTGCCAGCAGCCGGTATCGAGGGTACTACGAGCAGTACTTC	CASSRYRGYYEQYF
-	TRBV27	16	-	TRBJ1-6	TGTGCCAGCAGTCCTCGGGACTTCTCCTATAATTCACCCCTCCACTTT	CASSPRDFSYNSPLHF
-	TRBV7-2	15	-	TRBJ1-4	TGTGCCAGCAGCCCTAGGGACCGAAATAATGAAAAACTGTTTTTT	CASSPRDRNNEKLFF
-	TRBV30	15	-	TRBJ2-3	TGTGCCTGGGGGGGTACAGGGTCTAGCACAGATACGCAGTATTTT	CAWGGTGSSTDTQYF
-	TRBV6-2/TRBV6-3	15	-	TRBJ1-5	TGTGCCAGCAGTTCCACGCGGGGTCTAGATCAGCCCCAGCATTTT	CASSSTRGLDQPQHF
-	TRBV7-9	14	-	TRBJ1-1	TGTGCCAGCAGCTCGTGGCAGAGGAACACTGAAGCTTTCTTT	CASSSWQRNTEAFF
-	TRBV10-1	16	-	TRBJ1-1	TGCGCCAGCAGTGAGTACCAGGGGCAGGGTTTATCTGAAGCTTTCTTT	CASSEYQGQGLSEAFF